This paragraph covers one T cell receptor beta chain sequence. CDR3 length: 14 amino acids. Germline V gene sequence: CDR1 MGHDK, CDR2 SYGVNS. V dropped 0 bases and J dropped 7 bases, with 12 bases sitting between them. The data belong to a study of cytotoxic CD8 clonotypes in ibrutinib-treated CLL. Profiling relied on immunoSEQ multiplex PCR, and the TCRdb table lists in-frame clones only, not all of them. The sample lists 97,000 or so clones, approximately 80% seen once, with 25% to 35% in the top ten. The TCR comes from a human donor with chronic lymphocytic leukemia. This material consisted of PBMCs, taken after 12 months of ibrutinib treatment. The chain joins TRBV25-1 to TRBJ1-1; D perhaps matches TRBD1 (5 bases). Written as DNA, the CDR3 is TGTGCCAGCAGTGAATATGGGGGACGGGATGAAGCTTTCTTT. Protein product: CASSEYGGRDEAFF.